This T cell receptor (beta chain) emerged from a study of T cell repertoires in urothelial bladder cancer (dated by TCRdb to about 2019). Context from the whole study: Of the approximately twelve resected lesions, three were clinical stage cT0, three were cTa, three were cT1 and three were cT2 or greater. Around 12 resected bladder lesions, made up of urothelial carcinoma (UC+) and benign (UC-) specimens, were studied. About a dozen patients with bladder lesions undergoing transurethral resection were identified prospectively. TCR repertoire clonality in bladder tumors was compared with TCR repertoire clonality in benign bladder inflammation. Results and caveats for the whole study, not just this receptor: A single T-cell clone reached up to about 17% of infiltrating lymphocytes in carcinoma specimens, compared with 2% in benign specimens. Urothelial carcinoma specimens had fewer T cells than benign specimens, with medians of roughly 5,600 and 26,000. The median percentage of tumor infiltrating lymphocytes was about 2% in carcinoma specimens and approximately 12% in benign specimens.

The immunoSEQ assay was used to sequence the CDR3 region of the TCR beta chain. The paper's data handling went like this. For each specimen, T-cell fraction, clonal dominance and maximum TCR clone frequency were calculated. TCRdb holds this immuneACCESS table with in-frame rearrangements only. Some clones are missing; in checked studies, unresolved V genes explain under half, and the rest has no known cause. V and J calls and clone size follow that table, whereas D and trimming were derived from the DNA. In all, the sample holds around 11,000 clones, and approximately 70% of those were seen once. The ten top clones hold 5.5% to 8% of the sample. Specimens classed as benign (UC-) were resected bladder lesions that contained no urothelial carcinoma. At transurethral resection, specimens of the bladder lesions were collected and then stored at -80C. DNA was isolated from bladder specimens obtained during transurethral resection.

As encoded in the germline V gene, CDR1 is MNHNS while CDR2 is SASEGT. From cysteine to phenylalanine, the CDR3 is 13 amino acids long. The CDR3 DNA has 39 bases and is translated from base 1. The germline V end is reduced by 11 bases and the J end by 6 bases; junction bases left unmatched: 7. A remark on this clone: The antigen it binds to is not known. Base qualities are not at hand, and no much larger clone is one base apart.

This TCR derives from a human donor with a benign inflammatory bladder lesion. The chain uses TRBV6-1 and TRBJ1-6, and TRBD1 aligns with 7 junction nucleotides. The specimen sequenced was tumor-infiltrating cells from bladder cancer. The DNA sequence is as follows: TGTGCCGGGTGGACAGGCCCTAATTCACCCCTCCACTTT. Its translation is CAGWTGPNSPLHF.